This TCR beta chain was found in a study of radiation and T cells in renal cell carcinoma. TCRdb's table, derived via immunoSEQ multiplex PCR, lists solely in-frame clones and lacks some. The repertoire holds about 150,000 clones, with over 75% as singletons. The CDR3 has 13 residues. Germline CDR1 reads KGHSH; CDR2 reads LQKENI. V lost 3 bases to trimming and J lost 8 bases, with 8 bases between them. There are a few counts of this clone. Time point denoted: baseline pretreatment blood. Treatment in this sample: 15 Gy SBRT to primary tumor, nephrectomy 4 weeks later. The TCR originated in a woman aged 45-59 years with renal cell carcinoma. Here the sequenced sample was blood, taken from a patient whose treatment included radiotherapy and nephrectomy. The chain uses TRBV18 and TRBJ1-6, with no clear D. The CDR3 region is CASSPQADSPLHF. In nucleotides, the CDR3 is TGTGCCAGCTCACCCCAAGCTGATTCACCCCTCCACTTT.